This T cell receptor beta chain was recorded in a study of shared clonotypes between healthy human individuals. Study as a whole: The plates for each donor numbered three CD4 naive, three CD4 memory, two CD8 naive and one CD8 memory. Broader study findings: Approximately 4.9% of naive CD4 clonotypes were shared across several donors.

Germline CDR1 is MDHEN and CDR2 is SYDVKM. V was pared by 5 bases and J by 2 bases, with 6 bases of the junction left unmatched. This CDR3 contains 16 residues. There were no recent acute infections or vaccinations among the donors, who were healthy HIV-negative adults. This clone was recorded only once. Its matching antigen is unknown. TCRdb's table, derived via immunoSEQ multiplex PCR, lists solely in-frame clones and lacks some. Here the sample spans roughly 2.2 million clones, approximately 95% being singletons. This sequence joins TRBV28 and TRBJ2-7; 13 bases fit TRBD2. Sample: naive CD4+ T cells from PBMCs. As for subset: CD45RA+ positively selected. This clonotype was sampled from a man aged 18-30 years in good health. Some clones in this sample may be carry-over from other donors' samples. In DNA, the CDR3 is TGTGCCAGCAGTCCTCCGACTAGCGGGAGGCCCTACGAGCAGTACTTC. Its protein product is CASSPPTSGRPYEQYF.